These 2 T cell receptor beta chains were sequenced from one sample in a study of PD-L1 blockade in urothelial cancer. Time point of the sample: pretreatment peripheral blood. Libraries were prepared by immunoSEQ multiplex PCR; TCRdb keeps only in-frame clonotypes and omits some of them. Here the sample spans some 50,000 clones, around 90% being singletons. The starting material was PBMCs, obtained around atezolizumab (anti-PD-L1) treatment. Receptors originate from a woman in her sixties with urothelial cancer.

The V call is TRBV5-4, the J call TRBJ2-1; 10 bases align to TRBD2. V dropped 5 bases and J dropped 4; count of bases not matched to a gene: 6. CDR1 SGHNT and CDR2 YYREEE come from the germline V gene (reference sequence). The CDR3 spans 15 residues. CDR3 nucleotides: TGTGCCAGCAGTCCAGGACTAGCGGAGTACAATGAGCAGTTCTTC. Its protein product is CASSPGLAEYNEQFF.

Only one count was recorded for this clone. This chain uses TRBV28 with TRBJ2-3, with a weak D call TRBD2 (5 bases). V shed 5 bases and J shed 6 bases, with 9 bases lying between them. Per the germline V gene, CDR1 is MDHEN and CDR2 is SYDVKM. CDR3 length equals 12 residues. CDR3 sequence reads: CASSTRGDTQYF. The CDR3 region has the DNA TGTGCCAGCAGTACCAGAGGGGATACGCAGTATTTT.